The rows below give T cell receptor beta chains drawn from one sample of a study of blood T cell repertoires in COVID-19. Libraries were prepared by immunoSEQ multiplex PCR; TCRdb keeps only in-frame clonotypes and omits some of them. The table includes 46,000 or so clones, around nine tenths detected once. Material: peripheral blood. The receptors originated from a man aged 50-59 years with acute or convalescent COVID-19. Both conserved end residues are part of each CDR3. Fields, in order: V gene, D gene, clone size, J gene, CDR3 DNA, CDR3 protein. D genes are given only for firm matches. Some rows have no size entry. The others give once, few or many, or a class for an expanded clone.

v_call: TRBV29-1; d_call: NA; clone_size: NA; j_call: TRBJ1-2; cdr3_nt: TGCAGCGTTGATGCGGCGGATAACTATGGCTACACCTTC; cdr3_aa: CSVDAADNYGYTF
v_call: TRBV14; d_call: NA; clone_size: NA; j_call: TRBJ1-6; cdr3_nt: TGTGCCAGCAGCCAAGTCATTCATCCCCCGGGAACCTATAATTCACCCCTCCACTTT; cdr3_aa: CASSQVIHPPGTYNSPLHF
v_call: TRBV7-3; d_call: TRBD2; clone_size: NA; j_call: TRBJ2-1; cdr3_nt: TGTGCCAGCAGCTTAATACTAGCGGCGTACAATGAGCAGTTCTTC; cdr3_aa: CASSLILAAYNEQFF
v_call: TRBV7-9; d_call: NA; clone_size: NA; j_call: TRBJ1-6; cdr3_nt: TGTGCCAGCAGCTTAGACGCAGGGAATGTGTCACCCCTCCACTTT; cdr3_aa: CASSLDAGNVSPLHF
v_call: TRBV28; d_call: NA; clone_size: NA; j_call: TRBJ2-5; cdr3_nt: TGTGCCAGCACCCAAACACAGGGAATTTCCCAAGAGACCCAGTACTTC; cdr3_aa: CASTQTQGISQETQYF
v_call: TRBV12-3/TRBV12-4; d_call: NA; clone_size: NA; j_call: TRBJ2-1; cdr3_nt: TGTGCCAGCAGTCCCACGTTCTCCCGCGGCCAGTTCTTC; cdr3_aa: CASSPTFSRGQFF
v_call: TRBV4-1; d_call: NA; clone_size: NA; j_call: TRBJ1-3; cdr3_nt: TGCGCCAGCAGCCAAGGTTGGGCAGGGGCAGACACCATATATTTT; cdr3_aa: CASSQGWAGADTIYF
v_call: TRBV7-9; d_call: NA; clone_size: few; j_call: TRBJ2-7; cdr3_nt: TGTGCCAGCAGCTTAGACACCCTCTCCTACGAGCAGTACTTC; cdr3_aa: CASSLDTLSYEQYF
v_call: TRBV7-6; d_call: NA; clone_size: few; j_call: TRBJ2-2; cdr3_nt: TGTGCCAGCAGCCTGGGAGGTTTCAACACCGGGGAGCTGTTTTTT; cdr3_aa: CASSLGGFNTGELFF
v_call: TRBV5-1; d_call: TRBD1; clone_size: NA; j_call: TRBJ1-1; cdr3_nt: TGCGCCAGCACCTTACAGGGGGCGGACTACACTGAAGCTTTCTTT; cdr3_aa: CASTLQGADYTEAFF
v_call: TRBV18; d_call: TRBD1; clone_size: NA; j_call: TRBJ1-2; cdr3_nt: TGTGCCAGCTCCCGGCAGGGGGAATATGGCTACACCTTC; cdr3_aa: CASSRQGEYGYTF
v_call: TRBV6-4; d_call: NA; clone_size: NA; j_call: TRBJ2-1; cdr3_nt: TGTGCCAGCTCCCTACTGGGCGGGGGCGGGCACAATGAGCAGTTCTTC; cdr3_aa: CASSLLGGGGHNEQFF
v_call: TRBV19; d_call: TRBD1; clone_size: NA; j_call: TRBJ1-1; cdr3_nt: TGTGCCAGTAGTACTAGGACAGGGAATATTGAAGCTTTCTTT; cdr3_aa: CASSTRTGNIEAFF
v_call: TRBV27; d_call: NA; clone_size: NA; j_call: TRBJ2-7; cdr3_nt: TGTGCCAGCAGTTTTAGCCAAAGAGGATCCGAGCAGTACTTC; cdr3_aa: CASSFSQRGSEQYF
v_call: TRBV19; d_call: NA; clone_size: once; j_call: TRBJ1-6; cdr3_nt: TGTGCCAGTAGCCGACAGGCTACCTTCTATTCACCCCTCCACTTT; cdr3_aa: CASSRQATFYSPLHF
v_call: TRBV14; d_call: NA; clone_size: NA; j_call: TRBJ1-1; cdr3_nt: TGTGCCAGCAGTCCCGGACTCTCTGAAGCTTTCTTT; cdr3_aa: CASSPGLSEAFF
v_call: TRBV5-1; d_call: NA; clone_size: NA; j_call: TRBJ2-5; cdr3_nt: TGCGCCAGCAGCTTTGCGTACCAAGAGACCCAGTACTTC; cdr3_aa: CASSFAYQETQYF
v_call: TRBV2; d_call: TRBD1; clone_size: NA; j_call: TRBJ1-2; cdr3_nt: TGTGCCAGCAGTGAAGCGCGGGCAGGGGGCGTGGGCTACACCTTC; cdr3_aa: CASSEARAGGVGYTF
v_call: TRBV6-5; d_call: TRBD1; clone_size: NA; j_call: TRBJ1-1; cdr3_nt: TGTGCCAGCAGAGTCAGGGGGCTGAACACTGAAGCTTTCTTT; cdr3_aa: CASRVRGLNTEAFF
v_call: TRBV12-5; d_call: TRBD2; clone_size: NA; j_call: TRBJ2-5; cdr3_nt: TGTGCTAGTGGTTTGGTTAGCCCTCTTGCGGGAGGGGAGACCCAGTACTTC; cdr3_aa: CASGLVSPLAGGETQYF
v_call: TRBV27; d_call: TRBD1; clone_size: NA; j_call: TRBJ2-1; cdr3_nt: TGTGCCAGCAGTTGGACAGGGGGCTACAATGAGCAGTTCTTC; cdr3_aa: CASSWTGGYNEQFF
v_call: TRBV27; d_call: NA; clone_size: NA; j_call: TRBJ1-2; cdr3_nt: TGTGCCAGCAGTTTGGTTCGGACAGCCTATGGCTACACCTTC; cdr3_aa: CASSLVRTAYGYTF
v_call: TRBV5-1; d_call: TRBD1; clone_size: NA; j_call: TRBJ1-1; cdr3_nt: TGCGCCAGCACCCCGGGACAGGGAAGGGACACTGAAGCTTTCTTT; cdr3_aa: CASTPGQGRDTEAFF
v_call: TRBV30; d_call: TRBD1; clone_size: NA; j_call: TRBJ1-1; cdr3_nt: TGTGCCTGGGACAGGGACACTGAAGCTTTCTTT; cdr3_aa: CAWDRDTEAFF
v_call: TRBV5-1; d_call: NA; clone_size: NA; j_call: TRBJ2-7; cdr3_nt: TGCGCCAGCAGCTTGGCTGGGCCCCCTTCCTACGAGCAGTACTTC; cdr3_aa: CASSLAGPPSYEQYF
v_call: TRBV25-1; d_call: NA; clone_size: NA; j_call: TRBJ2-1; cdr3_nt: TGTGCCAGCAGTGCTTTTAATGAGCAGTTCTTC; cdr3_aa: CASSAFNEQFF
v_call: TRBV24-1; d_call: NA; clone_size: NA; j_call: TRBJ2-1; cdr3_nt: TGTGCCACCAGTGGTCTAGTAGCGGAAACCTACAATGAGCAGTTCTTC; cdr3_aa: CATSGLVAETYNEQFF
v_call: TRBV18; d_call: TRBD2; clone_size: NA; j_call: TRBJ2-5; cdr3_nt: TGTGCCAGCTCACGGGGTCTAGCGGGAGAAGGAGAGACCCAGTACTTC; cdr3_aa: CASSRGLAGEGETQYF
v_call: TRBV4-2; d_call: TRBD1; clone_size: NA; j_call: TRBJ2-1; cdr3_nt: TGTGCCAGCAGCCAAGATGGGACAGAGAACAATGAGCAGTTCTTC; cdr3_aa: CASSQDGTENNEQFF
v_call: TRBV19; d_call: TRBD1; clone_size: NA; j_call: TRBJ1-1; cdr3_nt: TGTGCCAGTAGTCACATCGGGGGACAGGGCACTGAAGCTTTCTTT; cdr3_aa: CASSHIGGQGTEAFF
v_call: TRBV4-3; d_call: NA; clone_size: NA; j_call: TRBJ2-3; cdr3_nt: TGCGCCAGCAGCCAAGAATCAGGGGATACGCAGTATTTT; cdr3_aa: CASSQESGDTQYF
v_call: TRBV5-6; d_call: TRBD2; clone_size: NA; j_call: TRBJ2-5; cdr3_nt: TGTGCCAGCAGCTTGAGACTAGCGGGAGAGGAGACCCAGTACTTC; cdr3_aa: CASSLRLAGEETQYF
v_call: TRBV6-5; d_call: NA; clone_size: NA; j_call: TRBJ1-5; cdr3_nt: TGTGCCAGCAGCTTAGGTCAGGGTCAGCCCCAGCATTTT; cdr3_aa: CASSLGQGQPQHF
v_call: TRBV6-5; d_call: TRBD1; clone_size: NA; j_call: TRBJ1-2; cdr3_nt: TGTGCCAGCAGAGACCTGACAGGGACGGCTTGGGGCTACACCTTC; cdr3_aa: CASRDLTGTAWGYTF
v_call: TRBV19; d_call: NA; clone_size: NA; j_call: TRBJ2-5; cdr3_nt: TGTGCCAGTAGTATTCTTTCGGGGGTAAGAGAGACCCAGTACTTC; cdr3_aa: CASSILSGVRETQYF